Below, 26 T cell receptor beta chains from the same sample are listed, as sequenced in a study of blood T cells in healthy people across ages. Next came a second PCR, run for 7 to 11 cycles, which used a sample-barcoded 5' primer along with a J-beta primer mix. Each CDR3 protein gets one entry after TCRdb re-called the 5' RACE reads with MiXCR. This repertoire shows around 1,800,000 distinct CDR3 sequences, about two fifths found once; its top ten account for roughly 24%. The specimen was blood. All receptors derive from a human donor in good health.

The genes are TRBV4-3 and TRBJ2-7; 9 nucleotides line up with TRBD1. The length of the CDR3 is 14 residues. Germline CDR1 is LGHNA and CDR2 is YSLEER. Trimming removed 3 bases from V and 6 bases from J; junction bases left unmatched: 6. CDR3: CASSQDRGIGEQYF. The DNA of the CDR3 is TGCGCCAGCAGCCAGGACAGGGGAATAGGCGAGCAGTACTTC.

V is TRBV5-1 and J is TRBJ2-4; 8 nucleotides align to TRBD1. Germline CDR1 SGHRS, CDR2 YFSETQ. With 2 bases clipped from V and 8 bases from J, the junction kept 9 bases outside the gene matches. There are 15 residues in the CDR3. For the CDR3, the DNA is TGCGCCAGCAGCTTTTGGGGCAGGGGGCAAGACATTCAGTACTTC. Translating it yields CASSFWGRGQDIQYF.

In its sample, this clonotype was seen once. The V gene is TRBV20-1, the J gene TRBJ2-5, with D possibly TRBD1 on 5 matching bases. The CDR3 consists of 12 residues. V dropped 5 bases and J dropped 4 bases, with 11 bases sitting between them. Germline V gene lookup returns CDR1 DFQATT and CDR2 SNEGSKA (reference sequence). CDR3 sequence: CSAGASGETQYF. The CDR3 coding sequence is TGCAGTGCTGGGGCGTCCGGAGAGACCCAGTACTTC.

Notes on this clonotype: Compared with germline, one end of the junction differs, possibly owing to a read error. This chain connects TRBV7-9 to TRBJ2-7; D gene ambiguous. Germline CDR1 is SEHNR and CDR2 is FQNEAQ (reference sequence). The CDR3 length is 10 residues. CDR3 bases: TGTGCCCGCAGCTCAGGCGAGCAGTACTTC. Amino acid sequence: CARSSGEQYF.

The chain joins TRBV3-1 to TRBJ1-4, with 10 bases lining up with TRBD1. Germline lookup yields CDR1 LGHDT and CDR2 YNNKEL (reference sequence). V lost 4 bases, J lost 1 base, and 6 bases stayed unmatched. This CDR3 has 17 residues. The CDR3 bases are TGTGCCAGCAGCCCCGGGACAGGGGCAAGAACTAATGAAAAACTGTTTTTT. It translates to CASSPGTGARTNEKLFF.

This clonotype was recorded many times. V usage is TRBV20-1 and J usage is TRBJ1-2, with D tentatively TRBD1 (6 bases). The V gene's germline CDR1 is DFQATT and CDR2 SNEGSKA (reference sequence). This CDR3 comprises 13 residues. Trimming pared 2 bases from V and 6 bases from J, leaving 13 bases between. The CDR3 loop is CSARKGGNHGYTF. Here the CDR3 DNA reads TGCAGTGCTAGAAAGGGGGGTAATCATGGCTACACCTTC.

V and J are TRBV7-2 and TRBJ2-7; TRBD1 might be the D (6 bases). There are 14 residues in the CDR3. Trimming took off 3 bases at V and 6 bases at J, with 15 bases between the two ends. CDR1 is SGHTA, CDR2 FQGNSA, per germline. CDR3 coding DNA: TGTGCCAGCAGCTTCCTGACAGGAAGAACCGAGCAGTACTTC. It specifies CASSFLTGRTEQYF.

This clonotype was detected only a few times. CDR3 sequence: CASSSFAGTNTDTQYF. The CDR3 bases are TGTGCCAGCAGCTCCTTCGCCGGGACTAACACAGATACGCAGTATTTT. The gene calls are TRBV7-2 and TRBJ2-3; 7 nucleotides agree with TRBD2. Germline CDR1 reads SGHTA; CDR2 reads FQGNSA. There are 16 residues in the CDR3. Trimming took 4 bases from V and 2 from J; bases not matched to a gene: 9.

In its sample, this clonotype was seen once. The chain recombines TRBV20-1 with TRBJ2-5; D gene ambiguous. The V gene's germline CDR1 is DFQATT and CDR2 SNEGSKA (reference sequence). The CDR3 runs to 13 residues. V was clipped by 5 bases and J by 5 bases, with 15 bases between them. This CDR3 reads CSAFIASLETQYF. The CDR3 DNA sequence: TGCAGTGCTTTTATAGCAAGTCTGGAGACCCAGTACTTC.

The chain combines TRBV4-3 with TRBJ2-5, with D tentatively TRBD2 (5 bases). Per the germline V gene, CDR1 is LGHNA and CDR2 is YSLEER. The ends were cut back, 4 bases at V and 5 bases at J, with 14 bases in the middle. CDR3 size: 14 residues. Written as DNA, the CDR3 is TGCGCCAGCAGCCTCAGACTCAGGAGGGAGACCCAGTACTTC. Protein sequence: CASSLRLRRETQYF.

This clonotype occurred once. This chain joins TRBV20-1 and TRBJ2-5; perhaps TRBD2 as D (5 bases). This CDR3 region has 14 residues. Germline CDR1 and CDR2: DFQATT and SNEGSKA (reference sequence). With 1 base removed from V and 3 bases from J, the gap between germline ends came to 12 bases. The CDR3 region is CSARGRRTEETQYF. The CDR3 DNA reads TGCAGTGCTAGAGGTCGTCGGACTGAAGAGACCCAGTACTTC.

V and J are TRBV12-3 or TRBV12-4 and TRBJ1-5; D is undetermined. Trimming left V 1 base short and J 9 bases short, with 7 bases between. This CDR3 region has 12 residues. For the CDR3, the DNA is TGTGCCAGCAGTTTAGGTGGGGTGCCCCAGCATTTT. Translating it yields CASSLGGVPQHF.

Remarks on this clonotype: One junction end does not reproduce the germline sequence, and a read error may be involved. The CDR3 protein is CVSRRTGIIGKLFF. CDR3 nucleotide sequence: TGTGTCAGCAGGCGGACAGGGATTATAGGAAAACTGTTTTTT. The rearrangement uses TRBV12-3 or TRBV12-4 and TRBJ1-4, with 8 bases aligning to TRBD1. This CDR3 contains 14 residues.

This clonotype has just a few counts. This rearrangement joins TRBV7-2 to TRBJ2-6; D tentatively reads TRBD1 or TRBD2 (5 bases each). The CDR3 length is 16 residues. CDR1 is SGHTA, CDR2 FQGNSA, per germline. V was pared by 2 bases and J by 2 bases, with 10 bases between. CDR3 sequence reads: CASSLIVGAGANVLTF. The CDR3 DNA is TGTGCCAGCAGCTTAATCGTGGGGGCTGGGGCCAACGTCCTGACTTTC. The full variable domain, in which reference TRBV7-2 and TRBJ2-6 provide the parts outside the CDR3, is GAGVSQSPSNKVTEKGKDVELRCDPISGHTALYWYRQSLGQGLEFLIYFQGNSAPDKSGLPSDRFSAERTGGSVSTLTIQRTQQEDSAVYLCASSLIVGAGANVLTFGAGSRLTVL.

The chain carries TRBV9 and TRBJ1-6, with D perhaps TRBD1 (5 bases). V was clipped by 1 base and J by 8 bases, with 10 bases between them. Germline-derived CDR1 and CDR2 are SGDLS and YYNGEE. The CDR3 runs to 14 residues. CDR3 region: CASSVLGVDSPLHF. The CDR3 nucleotides are TGTGCCAGCAGCGTACTGGGGGTGGATTCACCCCTCCACTTT.

This chain connects TRBV30 to TRBJ2-5; possible D gene TRBD2, 5 bases. The CDR3 has 13 amino acids. V lost 0 bases and J lost 8, with 13 bases in between. Germline CDR1 and CDR2: GTSNPN and SVGIG (reference sequence). As DNA, the CDR3 is TGTGCCTGGAGTGTTACCGTACGGGATACCCAGTACTTC. It translates to CAWSVTVRDTQYF.

This clonotype was counted once. This chain uses TRBV7-2 with TRBJ2-1; TRBD1 matches 8 bases. The CDR3 has 15 amino acids. V trimming: 4 bases; J trimming: 8 bases; junction bases outside the gene matches: 10. Germline values: CDR1 SGHTA, CDR2 FQGNSA. In DNA form, the CDR3 reads TGTGCCAGCAGCTACGTCAGGACAGGGTTCGATGAGCAGTTCTTC. Translation gives CASSYVRTGFDEQFF.

The chain carries TRBV4-1 and TRBJ2-3; 8 bases fit TRBD1. The V gene end was trimmed by 2 bases and the J gene end by 8 bases; junction bases not matched to a gene: 12. Germline CDR1 is MGHRA and CDR2 is YSYEKL. The CDR3 spans 16 residues. CDR3 residues: CASSQTTGTGRTTQYF. CDR3 nucleotides: TGCGCCAGCAGCCAAACAACCGGGACAGGTCGGACTACGCAGTATTTT.

In the case of this clonotype: The junction does not match germline at one end; this may be a read error. The chain combines TRBV4-3 with TRBJ2-1; possible D gene TRBD2, 6 bases. Germline V gene data show CDR1 as LGHNA and CDR2 as YSLEER. This CDR3 spans 12 amino acids. This CDR3 is CASNQEARERFF. DNA of the CDR3: TGCGCCAGCAACCAAGAGGCACGGGAGCGGTTCTTC.

The J gene is TRBJ2-1, the V gene TRBV29-1; possible D gene TRBD2, 5 bases. This CDR3 is built from 13 residues. The germline V gene has CDR1 SQVTM and CDR2 ANQGSEA. Trimming left V 6 bases short and J 2 bases short, with 11 bases between. Here the CDR3 reads CSVEGRAYNEQFF. The CDR3 DNA follows: TGCAGCGTCGAGGGCAGAGCCTACAATGAGCAGTTCTTC.

The chain has TRBV10-3 and TRBJ2-7; perhaps D is TRBD1 or TRBD2 (6 bases each). The tail of the sequence fits TRBJ2-5 better, so the J call may be wrong. CDR1 and CDR2 (germline): ENHRY, SYGVKD. The CDR3 sequence is 12 residues long. The CDR3 coding sequence is TGTGCCATCAGTCGGGGGCCAGAGACCCAGTACTTC. Translated: CAISRGPETQYF.

This clonotype was seen a single time. The chain employs TRBV11-3 and TRBJ2-3, with no clear D. The CDR3 runs 16 residues. Germline lookup yields CDR1 SGHNT and CDR2 YENEEA. V lost 3 bases and J 1 base, leaving 14 bases between the germline ends. DNA for the CDR3: TGTGCCAGCAGCTTGGGTTTGGCAGACGGCACAGATACGCAGTATTTT. Translation: CASSLGLADGTDTQYF.

The J gene is TRBJ1-5, the V gene TRBV29-1; D is perhaps TRBD1 (6 bases). Trimming cost V 4 bases and J 3 bases, with 10 bases left between them. The CDR3 is 13 residues long. Germline CDR1 is SQVTM and CDR2 is ANQGSEA. CDR3 protein: CSVARQVNQPQHF. CDR3 DNA sequence: TGCAGCGTTGCTCGACAGGTCAATCAGCCCCAGCATTTT.

The J gene is TRBJ2-1, the V gene TRBV10-3; D perhaps matches TRBD1 (6 bases). CDR3 length equals 11 residues. The V gene's germline CDR1 is ENHRY and CDR2 SYGVKD. V was shortened by 6 bases and J by 7 bases, with 7 bases between the two germline ends. The CDR3, as DNA: TGTGCCATCAGCAGGGGTAATGAGCAGTTCTTC. Translated, it gives CAISRGNEQFF.

The J gene is TRBJ2-7, the V gene TRBV7-9, with a possible D match to TRBD1 (7 bases). The CDR3 runs to 17 residues. Trimming cost V 0 bases and J 2 bases, with 17 bases left between them. CDR1 and CDR2 from the germline V gene are SEHNR and FQNEAQ (reference sequence). CDR3 residues: CASSLAQGGISPYEQYF. DNA for the CDR3: TGTGCCAGCAGCTTAGCGCAGGGGGGTATTAGCCCCTACGAGCAGTACTTC.

This clonotype was detected only once. V is TRBV29-1 and J is TRBJ2-4, with 8 bases that match TRBD1. The DNA end is a closer match to TRBJ2-7, so the J assignment may be wrong. The germline CDR1 and CDR2 sequences are SQVTM and ANQGSEA. The CDR3 extends over 13 amino acids. As DNA, the CDR3 is TGCAGCGTCAGCAGGACAGGGACCTACGAGCAGTACTTC. Its translation is CSVSRTGTYEQYF.